This T cell receptor beta chain derives from a study of cytomegalovirus exposure and HLA in healthy donors. The table came from immunoSEQ multiplex PCR; TCRdb's copy has only in-frame clones and leaves some out. The sample holds tens of thousands of clones, roughly 96% seen once. Sample: PBMCs. This sequence was found in a man younger than 35 in good health and CMV-seronegative.

The CDR3 region has the DNA TGTGCCAGCAGTTCAGGGGCTCGGACCGGGGAGCTGTTTTTT. It translates to CASSSGARTGELFF. The chain combines TRBV6-5 with TRBJ2-2, with D perhaps TRBD1 (6 bases). Germline V CDR1 and CDR2: MNHEY, SVGAGI. The CDR3 sequence is 14 residues long. The ends were cut back, 4 bases at V and 5 bases at J, with 11 bases in the middle.